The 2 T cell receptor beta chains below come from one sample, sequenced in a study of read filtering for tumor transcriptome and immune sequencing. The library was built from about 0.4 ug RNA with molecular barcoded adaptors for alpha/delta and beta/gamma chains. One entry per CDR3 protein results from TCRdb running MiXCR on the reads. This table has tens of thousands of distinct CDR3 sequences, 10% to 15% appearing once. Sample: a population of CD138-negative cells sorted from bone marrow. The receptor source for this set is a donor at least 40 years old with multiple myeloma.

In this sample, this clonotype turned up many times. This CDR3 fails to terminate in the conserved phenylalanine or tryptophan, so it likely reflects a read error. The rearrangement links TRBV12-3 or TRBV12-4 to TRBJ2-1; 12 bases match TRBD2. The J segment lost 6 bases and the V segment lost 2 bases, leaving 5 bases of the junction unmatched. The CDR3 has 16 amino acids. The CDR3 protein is CASSLSTSGRFNEQFV. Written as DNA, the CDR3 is TGTGCCAGCAGTTTATCTACTAGCGGGAGGTTCAATGAGCAGTTCGTC.

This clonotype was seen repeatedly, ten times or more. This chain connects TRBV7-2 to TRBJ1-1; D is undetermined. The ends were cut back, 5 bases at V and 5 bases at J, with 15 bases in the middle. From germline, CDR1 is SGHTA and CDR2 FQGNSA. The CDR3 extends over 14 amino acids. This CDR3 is CASSPQPGLTEAFF. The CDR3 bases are TGTGCCAGCAGCCCCCAACCGGGGTTGACTGAAGCTTTCTTT.